This note documents a single TCR beta chain sequence. Its antigen is still unknown. Method: immunoSEQ multiplex PCR; TCRdb's copy keeps in-frame clones and lacks some. The repertoire holds 60,000 to 90,000 clones, with around 80% as singletons. The entry originates in a study of OX40 agonist ivuxolimab in advanced cancers. Findings and caveats of the study: Low normalized clonal expansion also occurred in some nonresponding patients.

Trimming left V 5 bases short and J 4 bases short, with 14 bases between. Germline-derived CDR1 and CDR2 are SGHVS and FQNEAQ. The CDR3 extends over 14 amino acids. This specimen consisted of CD4+ or CD8+ T cells sorted from blood, obtained in a trial of the OX40 agonist ivuxolimab. The V gene is TRBV7-8, the J gene TRBJ1-2, with unresolved D. This clonotype originated in an adult with an advanced solid tumor such as melanoma, head and neck, liver or kidney cancer. CDR3 coding DNA: TGTGCCAGCAGCCCCGTAATCCTGCCCTATGGCTACACCTTC. This gives the protein CASSPVILPYGYTF.